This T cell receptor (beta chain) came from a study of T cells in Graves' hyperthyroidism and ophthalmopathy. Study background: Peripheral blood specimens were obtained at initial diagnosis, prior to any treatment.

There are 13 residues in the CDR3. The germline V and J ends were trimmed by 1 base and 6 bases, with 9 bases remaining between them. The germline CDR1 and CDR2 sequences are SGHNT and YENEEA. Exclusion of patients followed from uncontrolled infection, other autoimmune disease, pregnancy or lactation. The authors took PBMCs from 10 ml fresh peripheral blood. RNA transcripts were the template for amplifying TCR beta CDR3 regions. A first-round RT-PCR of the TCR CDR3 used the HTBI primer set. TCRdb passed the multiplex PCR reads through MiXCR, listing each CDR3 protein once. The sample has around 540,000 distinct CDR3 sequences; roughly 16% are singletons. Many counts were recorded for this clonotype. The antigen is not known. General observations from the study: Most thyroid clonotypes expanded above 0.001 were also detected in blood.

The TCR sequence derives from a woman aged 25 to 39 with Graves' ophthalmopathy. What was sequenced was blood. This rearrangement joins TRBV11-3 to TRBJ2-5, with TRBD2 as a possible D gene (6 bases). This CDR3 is CASSLGAGQTQYF. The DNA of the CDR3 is TGTGCCAGCAGCTTAGGGGCGGGGCAGACCCAGTACTTC.